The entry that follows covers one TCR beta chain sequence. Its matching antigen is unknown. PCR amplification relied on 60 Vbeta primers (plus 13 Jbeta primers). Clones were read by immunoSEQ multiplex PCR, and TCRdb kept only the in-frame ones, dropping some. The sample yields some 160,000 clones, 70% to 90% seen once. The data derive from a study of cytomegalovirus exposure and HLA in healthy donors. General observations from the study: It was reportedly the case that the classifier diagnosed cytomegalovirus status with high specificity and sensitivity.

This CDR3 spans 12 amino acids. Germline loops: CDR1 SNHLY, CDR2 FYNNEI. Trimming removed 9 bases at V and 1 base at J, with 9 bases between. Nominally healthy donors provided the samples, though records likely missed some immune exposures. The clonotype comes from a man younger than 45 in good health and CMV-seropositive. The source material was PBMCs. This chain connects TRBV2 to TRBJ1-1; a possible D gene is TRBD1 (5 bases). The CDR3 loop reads CAREGPNTEAFF. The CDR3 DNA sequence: TGTGCCAGGGAGGGACCGAACACTGAAGCTTTCTTT.